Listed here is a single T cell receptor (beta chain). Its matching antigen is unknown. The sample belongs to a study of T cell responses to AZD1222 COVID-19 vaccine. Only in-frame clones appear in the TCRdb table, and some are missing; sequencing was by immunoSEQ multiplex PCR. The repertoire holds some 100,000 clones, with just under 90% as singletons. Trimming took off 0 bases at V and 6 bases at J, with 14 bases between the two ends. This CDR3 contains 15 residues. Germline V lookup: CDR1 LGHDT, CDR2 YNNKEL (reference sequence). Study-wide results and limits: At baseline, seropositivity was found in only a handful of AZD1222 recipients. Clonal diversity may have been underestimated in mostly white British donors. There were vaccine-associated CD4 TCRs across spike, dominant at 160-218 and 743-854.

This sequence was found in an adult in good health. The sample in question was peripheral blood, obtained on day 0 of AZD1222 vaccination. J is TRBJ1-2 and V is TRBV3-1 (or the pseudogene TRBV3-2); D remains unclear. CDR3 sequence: CASSQDLTDRHGYTF. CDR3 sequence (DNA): TGTGCCAGCAGCCAAGATCTTACGGACCGCCATGGCTACACCTTC.